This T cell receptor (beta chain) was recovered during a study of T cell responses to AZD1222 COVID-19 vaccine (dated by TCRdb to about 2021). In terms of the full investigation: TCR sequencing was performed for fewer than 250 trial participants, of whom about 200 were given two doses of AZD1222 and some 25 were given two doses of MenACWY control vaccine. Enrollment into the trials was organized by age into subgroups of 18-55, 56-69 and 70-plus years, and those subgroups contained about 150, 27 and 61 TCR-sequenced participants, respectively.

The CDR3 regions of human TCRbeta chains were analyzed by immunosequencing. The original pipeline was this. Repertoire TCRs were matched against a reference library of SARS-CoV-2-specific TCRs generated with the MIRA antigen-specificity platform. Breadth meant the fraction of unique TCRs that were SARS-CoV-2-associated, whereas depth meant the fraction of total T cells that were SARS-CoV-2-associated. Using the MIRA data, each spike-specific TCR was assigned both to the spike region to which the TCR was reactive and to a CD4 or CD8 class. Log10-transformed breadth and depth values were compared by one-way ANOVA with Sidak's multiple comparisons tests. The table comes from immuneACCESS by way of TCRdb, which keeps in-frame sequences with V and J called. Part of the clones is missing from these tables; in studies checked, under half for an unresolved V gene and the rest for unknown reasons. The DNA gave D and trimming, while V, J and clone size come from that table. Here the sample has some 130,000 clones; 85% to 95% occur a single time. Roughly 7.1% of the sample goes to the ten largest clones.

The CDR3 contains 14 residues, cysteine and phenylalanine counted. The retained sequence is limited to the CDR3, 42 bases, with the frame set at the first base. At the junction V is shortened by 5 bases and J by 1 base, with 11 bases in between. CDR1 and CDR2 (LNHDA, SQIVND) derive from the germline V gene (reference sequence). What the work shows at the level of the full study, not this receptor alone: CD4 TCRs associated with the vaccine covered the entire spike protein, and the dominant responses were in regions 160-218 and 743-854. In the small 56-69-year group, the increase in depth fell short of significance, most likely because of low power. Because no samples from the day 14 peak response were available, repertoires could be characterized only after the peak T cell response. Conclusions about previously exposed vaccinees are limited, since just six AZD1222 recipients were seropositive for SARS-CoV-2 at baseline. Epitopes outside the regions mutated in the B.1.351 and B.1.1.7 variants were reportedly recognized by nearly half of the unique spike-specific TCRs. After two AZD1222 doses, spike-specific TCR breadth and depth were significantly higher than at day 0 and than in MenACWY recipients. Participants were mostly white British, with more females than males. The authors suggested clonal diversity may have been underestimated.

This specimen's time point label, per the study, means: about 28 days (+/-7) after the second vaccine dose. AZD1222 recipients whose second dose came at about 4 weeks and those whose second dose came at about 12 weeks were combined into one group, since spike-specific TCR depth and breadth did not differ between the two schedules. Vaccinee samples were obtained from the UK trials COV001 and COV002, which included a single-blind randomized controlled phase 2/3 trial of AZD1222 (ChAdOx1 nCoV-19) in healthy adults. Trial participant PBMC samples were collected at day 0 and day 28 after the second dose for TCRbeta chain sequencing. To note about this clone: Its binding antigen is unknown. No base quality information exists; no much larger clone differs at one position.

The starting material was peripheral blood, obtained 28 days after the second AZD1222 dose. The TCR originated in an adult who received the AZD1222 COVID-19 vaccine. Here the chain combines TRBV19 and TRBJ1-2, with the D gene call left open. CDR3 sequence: CASSFATGNYGYTF. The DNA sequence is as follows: TGTGCCAGTAGTTTCGCGACGGGTAACTATGGCTACACCTTC.